This is a list of T cell receptor beta chains from one sample in a study of post-analysis software for immune sequencing data. TCRdb redid the calling of the PCR reads with MiXCR, one entry per CDR3 protein. The repertoire holds roughly 800,000 distinct CDR3 sequences, with less than 35% as singletons. Sequencing was performed on blood. These receptors all stem from a girl aged 5 to 17 with multiple sclerosis. The CDR3 runs from the conserved cysteine through the conserved F or W. A D gene is named only where the DNA matches it firmly. Rows give clone size only sometimes, using once, few, many, or a class for an expanded clone.

v_call: TRBV20-1
d_call: .
j_call: TRBJ2-3
clone_size: .
cdr3_aa: CSARGRGLARDTQYF
cdr3_nt: TGCAGTGCTAGAGGTCGAGGTCTAGCTAGAGATACGCAGTATTTT

v_call: TRBV10-3
d_call: TRBD1
j_call: TRBJ1-5
clone_size: .
cdr3_aa: CAISEPGTGGGRPQHF
cdr3_nt: TGTGCCATCAGTGAGCCCGGGACAGGGGGTGGTCGGCCCCAGCATTTT

v_call: TRBV29-1
d_call: .
j_call: TRBJ1-2
clone_size: .
cdr3_aa: CSVRRDGYGYTF
cdr3_nt: TGCAGCGTTCGCAGGGATGGGTATGGCTACACCTTC

v_call: TRBV20-1
d_call: TRBD1
j_call: TRBJ2-3
clone_size: .
cdr3_aa: CSAREGTASTDTQYF
cdr3_nt: TGCAGTGCTAGAGAGGGGACAGCTAGCACAGATACGCAGTATTTT

v_call: TRBV20-1
d_call: TRBD1
j_call: TRBJ1-5
clone_size: .
cdr3_aa: CSADPGQGTNQPQHF
cdr3_nt: TGCAGTGCTGATCCGGGACAGGGAACAAATCAGCCCCAGCATTTT

v_call: TRBV24-1
d_call: TRBD1
j_call: TRBJ2-5
clone_size: few
cdr3_aa: CATSDRTDRVGETQYF
cdr3_nt: TGTGCCACCAGTGACCGAACGGACAGGGTGGGAGAGACCCAGTACTTC

v_call: TRBV11-2
d_call: .
j_call: TRBJ2-7
clone_size: .
cdr3_aa: CASSSTGTSPWRDLYEQYF
cdr3_nt: TGTGCCAGCAGCTCCACCGGGACCTCGCCTTGGCGGGATCTCTACGAGCAGTACTTC

v_call: TRBV12-5
d_call: .
j_call: TRBJ1-1
clone_size: few
cdr3_aa: CASGLDTNTEAFF
cdr3_nt: TGTGCTAGTGGTTTGGATACGAACACTGAAGCTTTCTTT

v_call: TRBV7-2
d_call: TRBD1
j_call: TRBJ1-6
clone_size: few
cdr3_aa: CASSRAGTGSSPLHF
cdr3_nt: TGTGCCAGCAGCCGGGCCGGGACAGGGAGTTCACCCCTCCACTTT

v_call: TRBV28
d_call: .
j_call: TRBJ2-7
clone_size: few
cdr3_aa: CASRDILGEQYF
cdr3_nt: TGTGCCAGCAGGGACATTCTTGGTGAGCAGTACTTC

v_call: TRBV12-3/TRBV12-4
d_call: TRBD1
j_call: TRBJ1-2
clone_size: .
cdr3_aa: CASSPGQLGYTF
cdr3_nt: TGTGCCAGCAGTCCGGGACAGCTAGGCTACACCTTC

v_call: TRBV10-3
d_call: .
j_call: TRBJ1-5
clone_size: .
cdr3_aa: CAATMSGQPNQPQHF
cdr3_nt: TGTGCCGCGACCATGAGTGGGCAGCCTAATCAGCCCCAGCATTTT

v_call: TRBV28
d_call: TRBD1
j_call: TRBJ2-7
clone_size: few
cdr3_aa: CASRTPGQGHYEQYF
cdr3_nt: TGTGCCAGCAGAACCCCGGGACAGGGGCACTACGAGCAGTACTTC

v_call: TRBV6-2/TRBV6-3
d_call: .
j_call: TRBJ2-3
clone_size: .
cdr3_aa: CASSYHSSNTQYF
cdr3_nt: TGTGCCAGCAGTTACCACTCGAGTAATACGCAGTATTTT

v_call: TRBV20-1
d_call: .
j_call: TRBJ1-2
clone_size: few
cdr3_aa: CSARAPAEVGYTF
cdr3_nt: TGCAGTGCTAGAGCCCCGGCCGAGGTCGGCTACACCTTC

v_call: TRBV29-1
d_call: .
j_call: TRBJ2-7
clone_size: few
cdr3_aa: CSVDGIRPLPYEQYF
cdr3_nt: TGCAGCGTTGATGGGATACGACCGCTACCCTACGAGCAGTACTTC

v_call: TRBV6-1
d_call: .
j_call: TRBJ2-7
clone_size: many
cdr3_aa: CASSEAFPRSSYEQYF
cdr3_nt: TGTGCCAGCAGTGAAGCGTTCCCACGGAGCTCCTACGAGCAGTACTTC

v_call: TRBV19
d_call: .
j_call: TRBJ2-2
clone_size: .
cdr3_aa: CASRKEAGTNGELFF
cdr3_nt: TGTGCCAGTAGAAAGGAGGCAGGGACGAACGGGGAGCTGTTTTTT

v_call: TRBV29-1
d_call: .
j_call: TRBJ2-1
clone_size: .
cdr3_aa: CSVRRSSYNEQFF
cdr3_nt: TGCAGCGTTCGACGGAGCTCCTACAATGAGCAGTTCTTC

v_call: TRBV20-1
d_call: TRBD2
j_call: TRBJ2-7
clone_size: few
cdr3_aa: CSARDRAGDYEQYF
cdr3_nt: TGCAGTGCTAGAGATCGGGCGGGAGACTACGAGCAGTACTTC

v_call: TRBV7-2
d_call: .
j_call: TRBJ1-2
clone_size: few
cdr3_aa: CASSPKDNNYDGYTF
cdr3_nt: TGTGCCAGCAGCCCAAAGGACAATAATTATGATGGCTACACCTTC

v_call: TRBV9
d_call: TRBD2
j_call: TRBJ2-5
clone_size: few
cdr3_aa: CASSVRPGTSSETQYF
cdr3_nt: TGTGCCAGCAGCGTCCGCCCCGGGACTAGCTCGGAGACCCAGTACTTC

v_call: TRBV6-1
d_call: TRBD1
j_call: TRBJ2-7
clone_size: few
cdr3_aa: CASTLTRPRTGGYEQYF
cdr3_nt: TGTGCCAGCACTCTTACGAGACCAAGGACAGGGGGATACGAGCAGTACTTC

v_call: TRBV5-1
d_call: .
j_call: TRBJ1-2
clone_size: few
cdr3_aa: CASSSGPTEVYGYTF
cdr3_nt: TGCGCCAGCAGCTCAGGACCGACAGAGGTCTATGGCTACACCTTC

v_call: TRBV4-1
d_call: TRBD1
j_call: TRBJ1-5
clone_size: .
cdr3_aa: CASSSKIVGTDYQPQHF
cdr3_nt: TGCGCCAGCAGCTCCAAGATAGTAGGGACAGACTATCAGCCCCAGCATTTT

v_call: TRBV6-4
d_call: .
j_call: TRBJ1-1
clone_size: .
cdr3_aa: CASSETGLNTEAFF
cdr3_nt: TGTGCCAGCAGTGAAACGGGGTTGAACACTGAAGCTTTCTTT

v_call: TRBV18
d_call: .
j_call: TRBJ2-4
clone_size: few
cdr3_aa: CASSPRGQQYLLAKNIQYF
cdr3_nt: TGTGCCAGCTCACCACGAGGACAGCAGTACCTCTTAGCCAAAAACATTCAGTACTTC

v_call: TRBV12-3/TRBV12-4
d_call: .
j_call: TRBJ2-7
clone_size: .
cdr3_aa: CASSFGGYYEQYF
cdr3_nt: TGTGCCAGCAGTTTTGGCGGTTACTACGAGCAGTACTTC

v_call: TRBV2
d_call: .
j_call: TRBJ2-7
clone_size: .
cdr3_aa: CASSDSTPHEQYF
cdr3_nt: TGTGCCAGCAGCGATTCGACACCTCACGAGCAGTACTTC

v_call: TRBV20-1
d_call: TRBD2
j_call: TRBJ2-3
clone_size: .
cdr3_aa: CSTGWGGGTDTQYF
cdr3_nt: TGCAGCACGGGATGGGGGGGTGGCACAGATACGCAGTATTTT

v_call: TRBV7-2
d_call: .
j_call: TRBJ2-7
clone_size: few
cdr3_aa: CASSRLEPYEQYF
cdr3_nt: TGTGCCAGCAGCCGACTAGAGCCCTACGAGCAGTACTTC

v_call: TRBV14
d_call: .
j_call: TRBJ2-5
clone_size: .
cdr3_aa: CASSQGRGIGETQYF
cdr3_nt: TGTGCCAGCAGCCAAGGTCGGGGAATAGGGGAGACCCAGTACTTC

v_call: TRBV20-1
d_call: .
j_call: TRBJ1-1
clone_size: few
cdr3_aa: CSTSGWGENTEAFF
cdr3_nt: TGCAGTACGTCTGGGTGGGGGGAGAACACTGAAGCTTTCTTT

v_call: TRBV10-3
d_call: .
j_call: TRBJ2-3
clone_size: few
cdr3_aa: CAISDLLGGADTQYF
cdr3_nt: TGTGCCATCAGTGACCTCCTCGGTGGCGCAGATACGCAGTATTTT

v_call: TRBV7-2
d_call: .
j_call: TRBJ2-1
clone_size: few
cdr3_aa: CASGRINEQFF
cdr3_nt: TGTGCCAGCGGCCGAATCAATGAGCAGTTCTTC

v_call: TRBV5-1
d_call: .
j_call: TRBJ2-5
clone_size: many
cdr3_aa: CASSPSVSLGETQYF
cdr3_nt: TGCGCCAGCAGCCCAAGTGTAAGCCTCGGGGAGACCCAGTACTTC

v_call: TRBV12-3/TRBV12-4
d_call: TRBD2
j_call: TRBJ2-1
clone_size: .
cdr3_aa: CASRPDLAGGLDEQFF
cdr3_nt: TGTGCCAGCAGACCAGATCTAGCGGGGGGTCTCGATGAGCAGTTCTTC

v_call: TRBV25-1
d_call: .
j_call: TRBJ1-1
clone_size: .
cdr3_aa: CASSDPGPVMNTEAFF
cdr3_nt: TGTGCCAGCAGTGATCCGGGACCAGTTATGAACACTGAAGCTTTCTTT

v_call: TRBV28
d_call: .
j_call: TRBJ2-1
clone_size: few
cdr3_aa: CASSPWAGAGNEQFF
cdr3_nt: TGTGCCAGCAGCCCCTGGGCGGGGGCGGGCAATGAGCAGTTCTTC

v_call: TRBV9
d_call: .
j_call: TRBJ2-1
clone_size: .
cdr3_aa: CASSRSASGLSHEQFF
cdr3_nt: TGTGCCAGCAGCCGTAGTGCCTCGGGACTTTCTCATGAGCAGTTCTTC

v_call: TRBV6-2/TRBV6-3
d_call: TRBD2
j_call: TRBJ2-7
clone_size: few
cdr3_aa: CASYQGGLAGWTGEQYF
cdr3_nt: TGTGCCAGCTACCAAGGAGGTCTAGCGGGGTGGACTGGCGAGCAGTACTTC